The entry that follows covers one T cell receptor (beta chain) sequence. Looked up from germline, CDR1 is SGHRS and CDR2 is YFSETQ. This CDR3 is built from 15 residues. Trimming took off 6 bases at V and 8 bases at J, with 21 bases between the two ends. The data were taken from a study of shared clonotypes between healthy human individuals. As originally analysed: Quality scores were absent from the junction-only immunoSEQ sequences, so filtering differed. The table came from immunoSEQ multiplex PCR; TCRdb's copy has only in-frame clones and leaves some out. V and J calls and clone size are given by that table; D and trimming were obtained from the DNA. The data show roughly 760,000 clones, over 65% seen once.

The rearrangement links TRBV5-1 to TRBJ2-1; D may be TRBD2 (6 bases). This TCR derives from a woman in her twenties or thirties in good health. Sequencing used memory CD4+ T cells sorted from blood. The subset: CD45RA-negative fraction. As DNA, the CDR3 is TGCGCCAGCACCACGGTGGGGGGAGTTGAGTATGAGCAGTTCTTC. Translation: CASTTVGGVEYEQFF. The full variable domain, with the rest looked up from reference TRBV5-1 and TRBJ2-1, is KAGVTQTPRYLIKTRGQQVTLSCSPISGHRSVSWYQQTPGQGLQFLFEYFSETQRNKGNFPGRFSGRQFSNSRSEMNVSTLELGDSALYLCASTTVGGVEYEQFFGPGTRLTVL.